The source of this T cell receptor beta chain is a study of identical twins. General study points: Within twin pairs, the out-of-frame alpha sequences they shared showed excess low generation probability. The abundant beta clonotypes from cord blood had fewer insertions, and memory repertoires had none of this. Zero-insertion analyses might be partly confounded by invariant T cells like MAIT and iNKT.

TCRdb redid the calling of the 5' RACE reads with MiXCR, one entry per CDR3 protein. The table records about 150,000 distinct CDR3 sequences, approximately 3.5% of them present only once. This clonotype has a count of ten or more. Its antigen is unidentified. Germline-derived CDR1 and CDR2 are SGHDT and YYEEEE. This CDR3 contains 14 residues. V lost 1 base, J lost 5 bases, and 12 bases lay in between. Sequencing used memory T cells sorted from blood. The sequence derives from a man aged 18 to 29 in good health. The chain couples TRBV5-6 to TRBJ1-1; D not resolved. This CDR3 is CASSLSTWKTEAFF. CDR3 DNA sequence: TGTGCCAGCAGCTTGTCCACCTGGAAGACTGAAGCTTTCTTT.